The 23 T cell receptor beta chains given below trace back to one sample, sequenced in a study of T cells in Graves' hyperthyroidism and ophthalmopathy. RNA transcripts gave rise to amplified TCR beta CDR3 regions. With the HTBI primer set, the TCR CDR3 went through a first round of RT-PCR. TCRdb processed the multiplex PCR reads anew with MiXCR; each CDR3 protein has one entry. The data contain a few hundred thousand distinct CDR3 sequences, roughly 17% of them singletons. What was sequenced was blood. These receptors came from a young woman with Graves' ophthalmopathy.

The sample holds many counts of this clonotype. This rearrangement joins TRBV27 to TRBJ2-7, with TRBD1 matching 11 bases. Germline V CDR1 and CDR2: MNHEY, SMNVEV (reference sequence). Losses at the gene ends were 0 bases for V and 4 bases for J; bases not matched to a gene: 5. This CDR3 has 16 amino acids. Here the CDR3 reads CASSLSWTGGVYEQYF. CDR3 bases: TGTGCCAGCAGTTTATCGTGGACAGGGGGCGTTTACGAGCAGTACTTC.

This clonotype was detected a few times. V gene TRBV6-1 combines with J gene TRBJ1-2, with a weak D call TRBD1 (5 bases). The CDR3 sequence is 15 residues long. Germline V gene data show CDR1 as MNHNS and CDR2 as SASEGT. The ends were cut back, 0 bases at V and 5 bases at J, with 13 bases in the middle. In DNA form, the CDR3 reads TGTGCCAGCAGTGAAGCGGACGGGGCCCAATATGGCTACACCTTC. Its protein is CASSEADGAQYGYTF.

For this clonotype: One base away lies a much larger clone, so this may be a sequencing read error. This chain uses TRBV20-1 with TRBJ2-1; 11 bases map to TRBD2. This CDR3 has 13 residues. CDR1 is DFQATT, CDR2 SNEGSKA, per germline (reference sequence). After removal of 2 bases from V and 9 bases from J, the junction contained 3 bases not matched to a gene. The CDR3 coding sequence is TGCAGTGCTAGACTAGCGGGAGGAGGTGAGCAGTTCTTC. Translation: CSARLAGGGEQFF.

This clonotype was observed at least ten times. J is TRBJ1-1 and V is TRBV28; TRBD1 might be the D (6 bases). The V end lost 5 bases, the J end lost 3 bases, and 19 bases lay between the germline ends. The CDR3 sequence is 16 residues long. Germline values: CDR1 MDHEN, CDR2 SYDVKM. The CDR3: CASSPPGGPIDTEAFF. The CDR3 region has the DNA TGTGCCAGCAGTCCCCCGGGGGGGCCGATAGACACTGAAGCTTTCTTT.

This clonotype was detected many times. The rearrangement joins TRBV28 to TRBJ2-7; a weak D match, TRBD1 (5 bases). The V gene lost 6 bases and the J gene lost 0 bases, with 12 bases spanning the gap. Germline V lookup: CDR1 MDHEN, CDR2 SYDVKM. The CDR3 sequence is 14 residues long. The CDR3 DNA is TGTGCCAGCAGCCGGACACATTACTCCTACGAGCAGTACTTC. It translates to CASSRTHYSYEQYF.

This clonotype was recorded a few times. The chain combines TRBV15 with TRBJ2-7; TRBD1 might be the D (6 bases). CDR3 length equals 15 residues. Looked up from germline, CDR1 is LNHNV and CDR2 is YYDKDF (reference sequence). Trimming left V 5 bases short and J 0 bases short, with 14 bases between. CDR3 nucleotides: TGTGCCACCAGCGGTACTCCGGGACACTCCTACGAGCAGTACTTC. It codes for CATSGTPGHSYEQYF.

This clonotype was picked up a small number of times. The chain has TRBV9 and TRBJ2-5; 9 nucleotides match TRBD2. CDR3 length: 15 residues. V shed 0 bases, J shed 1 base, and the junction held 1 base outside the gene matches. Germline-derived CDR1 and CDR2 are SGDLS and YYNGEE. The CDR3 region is CASSVAAGGQETQYF. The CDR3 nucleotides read TGTGCCAGCAGCGTAGCAGCGGGGGGCCAAGAGACCCAGTACTTC.

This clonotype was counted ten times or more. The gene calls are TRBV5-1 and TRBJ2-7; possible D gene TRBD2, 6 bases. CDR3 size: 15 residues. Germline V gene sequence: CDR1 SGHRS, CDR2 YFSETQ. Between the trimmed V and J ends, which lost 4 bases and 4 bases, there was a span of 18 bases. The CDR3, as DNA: TGCGCCAGCAGCAAAGGCGGGACCCAGGATTACGAGCAGTACTTC. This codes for CASSKGGTQDYEQYF.

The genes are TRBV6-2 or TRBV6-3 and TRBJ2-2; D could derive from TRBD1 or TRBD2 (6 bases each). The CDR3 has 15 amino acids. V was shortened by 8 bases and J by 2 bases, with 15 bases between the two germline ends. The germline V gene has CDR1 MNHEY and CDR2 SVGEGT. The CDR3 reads CASAPRDINTGELFF. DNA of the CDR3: TGTGCCAGCGCCCCGCGGGACATTAACACCGGGGAGCTGTTTTTT.

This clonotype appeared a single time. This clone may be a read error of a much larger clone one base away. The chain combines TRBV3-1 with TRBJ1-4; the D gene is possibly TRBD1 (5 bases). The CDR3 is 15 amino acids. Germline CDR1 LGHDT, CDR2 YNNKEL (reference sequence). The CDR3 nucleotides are TGTGCCAGCAACCAAGCGGGGGGGTTTGGGGAAAAACTGTTTTTT. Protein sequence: CASNQAGGFGEKLFF.

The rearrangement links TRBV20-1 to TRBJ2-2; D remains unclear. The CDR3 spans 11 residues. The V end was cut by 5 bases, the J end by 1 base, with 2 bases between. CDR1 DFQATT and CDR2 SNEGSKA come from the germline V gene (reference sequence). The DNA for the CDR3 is TGCAGTGCTTGGAACACCGGGGAGCTGTTTTTT. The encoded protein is CSAWNTGELFF.

The CDR3 sequence: CASSPVGTPPYEQYF. CDR3 in DNA: TGCGCCAGCAGCCCGGTGGGGACACCCCCCTACGAGCAGTACTTC. The V gene is TRBV10-2, the J gene TRBJ2-7; D is perhaps TRBD1 (6 bases). Germline loops: CDR1 WSHSY, CDR2 SAAADI. This CDR3 is 15 amino acids long. The V end was cut by 6 bases, the J end by 2 bases, with 17 bases between.

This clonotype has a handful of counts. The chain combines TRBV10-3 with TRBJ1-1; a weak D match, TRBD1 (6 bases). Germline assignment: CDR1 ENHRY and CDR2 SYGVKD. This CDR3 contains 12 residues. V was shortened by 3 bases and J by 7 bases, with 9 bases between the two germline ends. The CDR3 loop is CAISDGGGEAFF. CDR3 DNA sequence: TGTGCCATCAGTGACGGAGGGGGTGAAGCTTTCTTT.

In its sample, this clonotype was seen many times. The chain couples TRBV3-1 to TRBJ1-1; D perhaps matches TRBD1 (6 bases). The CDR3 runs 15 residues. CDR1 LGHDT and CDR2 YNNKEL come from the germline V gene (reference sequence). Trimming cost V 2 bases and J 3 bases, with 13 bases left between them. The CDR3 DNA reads TGTGCCAGCAGCCAAAGAAGGGGGTTGGACACTGAAGCTTTCTTT. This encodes CASSQRRGLDTEAFF.

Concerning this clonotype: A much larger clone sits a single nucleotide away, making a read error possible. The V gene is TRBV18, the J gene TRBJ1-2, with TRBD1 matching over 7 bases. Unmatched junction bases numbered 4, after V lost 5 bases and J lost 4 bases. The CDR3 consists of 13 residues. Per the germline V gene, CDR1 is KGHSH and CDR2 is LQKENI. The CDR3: CASSKTGVYGYTF. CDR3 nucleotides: TGTGCCAGCTCAAAAACAGGGGTCTATGGCTACACCTTC.

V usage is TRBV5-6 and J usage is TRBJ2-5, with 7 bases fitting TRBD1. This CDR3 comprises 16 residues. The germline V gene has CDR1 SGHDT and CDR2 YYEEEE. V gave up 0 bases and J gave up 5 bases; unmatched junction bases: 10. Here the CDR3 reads CASSLAFPGTAETQYF. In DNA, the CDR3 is TGTGCCAGCAGCTTGGCCTTCCCCGGGACAGCTGAGACCCAGTACTTC.

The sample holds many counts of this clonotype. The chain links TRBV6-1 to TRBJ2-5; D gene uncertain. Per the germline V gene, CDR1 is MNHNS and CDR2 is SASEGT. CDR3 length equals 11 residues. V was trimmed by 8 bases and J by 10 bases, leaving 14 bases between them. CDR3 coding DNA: TGTGCCAGCGGCAAACTCTCCGTCCAGTACTTC. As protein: CASGKLSVQYF.

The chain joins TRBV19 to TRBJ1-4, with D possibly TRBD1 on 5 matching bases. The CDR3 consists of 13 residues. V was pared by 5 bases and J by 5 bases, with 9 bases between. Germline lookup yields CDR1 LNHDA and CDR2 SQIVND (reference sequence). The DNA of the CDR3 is TGTGCCAGTAGTCGGGGGATGAATGAAAAACTGTTTTTT. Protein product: CASSRGMNEKLFF. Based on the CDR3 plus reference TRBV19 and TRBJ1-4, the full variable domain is DGGITQSPKYLFRKEGQNVTLSCEQNLNHDAMYWYRQDPGQGLRLIYYSQIVNDFQKGDIAEGYSVSREKKESFPLTVTSAQKNPTAFYLCASSRGMNEKLFFGSGTQLSVL.

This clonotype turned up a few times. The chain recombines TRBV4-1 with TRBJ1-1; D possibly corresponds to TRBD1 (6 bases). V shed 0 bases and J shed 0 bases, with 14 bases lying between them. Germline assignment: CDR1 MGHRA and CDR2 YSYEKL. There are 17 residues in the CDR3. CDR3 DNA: TGCGCCAGCAGCCAAGAATGGACAGCCGGAATGAACACTGAAGCTTTCTTT. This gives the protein CASSQEWTAGMNTEAFF.

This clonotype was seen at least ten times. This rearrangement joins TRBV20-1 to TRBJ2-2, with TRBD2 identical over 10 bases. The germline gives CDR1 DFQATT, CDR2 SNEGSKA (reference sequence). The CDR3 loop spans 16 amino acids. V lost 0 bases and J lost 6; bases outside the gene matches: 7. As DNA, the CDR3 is TGCAGTGCTAGAGATGCTAGCGGGAGTTCCCCCGGGGAGCTGTTTTTT. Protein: CSARDASGSSPGELFF.

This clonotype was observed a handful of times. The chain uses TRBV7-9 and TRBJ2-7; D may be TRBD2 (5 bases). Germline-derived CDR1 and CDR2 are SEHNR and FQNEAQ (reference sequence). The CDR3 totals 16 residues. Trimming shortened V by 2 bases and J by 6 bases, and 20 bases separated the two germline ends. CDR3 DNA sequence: TGTGCCAGCAGCTTACGCCTTACGGCGGGTTTAGGCGAGCAGTACTTC. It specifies CASSLRLTAGLGEQYF.

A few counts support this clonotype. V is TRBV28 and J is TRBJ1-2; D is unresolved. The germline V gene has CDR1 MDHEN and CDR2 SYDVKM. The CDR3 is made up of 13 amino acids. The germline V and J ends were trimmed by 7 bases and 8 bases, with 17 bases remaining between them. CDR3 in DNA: TGTGCCAGCACCCCAGGCCGGGAGAGAGGCTACACCTTC. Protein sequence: CASTPGRERGYTF.

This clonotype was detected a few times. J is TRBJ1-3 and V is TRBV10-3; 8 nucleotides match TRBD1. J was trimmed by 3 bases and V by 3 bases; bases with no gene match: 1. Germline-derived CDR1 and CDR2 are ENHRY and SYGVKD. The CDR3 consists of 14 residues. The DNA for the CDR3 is TGTGCCATCAGTGACAGGGGGCTTGGAAACACCATATATTTT. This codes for CAISDRGLGNTIYF.